What follows is one TCR beta chain and its context. Both 60 Vbeta primers and 13 Jbeta primers went into the PCR. Some clones are missing from TCRdb's copy, which holds only in-frame ones; the method was immunoSEQ multiplex PCR. This sample's table reports about 160,000 clones. This sample stems from a study of cytomegalovirus exposure and HLA in healthy donors. J lost 7 bases, V lost 0 bases, and 6 bases had no gene match. CDR1 is SGHNT, CDR2 YYREEE, per germline (reference sequence). The CDR3 spans 14 residues. This chain connects TRBV5-4 to TRBJ2-7; 8 nucleotides line up with TRBD1. The sequenced sample consisted of PBMCs. The receptor comes from a woman aged 55-69 years in good health and CMV-seronegative. In DNA, the CDR3 is TGTGCCAGCAGCTTGGGGCAGGGGGCAGCGGAGCAGTACTTC. Its translation is CASSLGQGAAEQYF.